The following is a T cell receptor beta chain sequence with its context. The V and J ends lost 0 bases and 2 bases respectively, with 10 bases between them. CDR3 length equals 15 residues. From germline, CDR1 is SGHDN and CDR2 FVKESK. This sample was taken from a study of control samples from healthy donors and cancer patients. Produced via immunoSEQ multiplex PCR; TCRdb's table is partial and in-frame only. Of fewer than 200,000 clones in the sample, around nine tenths were seen once. The sequencing input was blood. The chain recombines TRBV14 with TRBJ1-2; the D gene is possibly TRBD1 (5 bases). The sequence derives from a young man in good health. CDR3 loop: CASSQDQGTNYGYTF. The CDR3 DNA is TGTGCCAGCAGCCAAGATCAAGGGACGAACTATGGCTACACCTTC. Full variable domain (rest looked up from reference TRBV14 and TRBJ1-2): EAGVTQFPSHSVIEKGQTVTLRCDPISGHDNLYWYRRVMGKEIKFLLHFVKESKQDESGMPNNRFLAERTGGTYSTLKVQPAELEDSGVYFCASSQDQGTNYGYTFGSGTRLTVV.